These T cell receptor beta chains were read from a single sample in a study of human versus mouse CDR3 diversity and MHC coevolution. Some clones are missing from TCRdb's copy, which holds only in-frame ones; the method was immunoSEQ multiplex PCR. The sample has more than 60,000 clones; under 95% are singletons. Sequencing was done on a sample of naive CD4+ T cells from blood. These receptors were collected from a person between 25 and 69 years old in good health. CDR3s include the opening cysteine and the closing phenylalanine or tryptophan. A D gene is named only where the DNA matches it firmly.

>TRBJ1-5|.|TRBV27
CASSLSGGSWLGNQPQHF
>TRBJ2-2|TRBD1|TRBV9
CASSGQGANTGELFF
>TRBJ1-4|TRBD1|TRBV28
CASSLPGQGSSEKLFF
>TRBJ2-5|.|TRBV7-9
CASSLIGRLATQETQYF
>TRBJ1-5|.|TRBV7-9
CASSLDRDLRPQHF
>TRBJ2-3|TRBD2|TRBV5-1
CASKRSGGSTDTQYF
>TRBJ2-1|.|TRBV5-1
CASSLDGGSSYNEQFF
>TRBJ2-2|.|TRBV5-1
CASSTSDITSNTGELFF
>TRBJ1-2|.|TRBV5-6
CASSPLAGGYTF
>TRBJ2-3|.|TRBV7-9
CASSLAGTTSTDTQYF
>TRBJ2-7|TRBD2|TRBV29-1
CSVGRLADSYEQYF
>TRBJ2-6|.|TRBV19
CASSIGEYSGANVLTF
>TRBJ2-3|TRBD2|TRBV5-4
CASSLSRTSGSTDTQYF